These 29 T cell receptor beta chains were all obtained from the same sample, sequenced in a study of CD8 T cells in Susac syndrome. Random hexamers were used to reverse transcribe the RNA input (roughly 0.5 to 1 ug). TCRdb processed the immunoSEQ multiplex PCR reads anew with MiXCR; each CDR3 protein has one entry. The table has 200,000 to 250,000 distinct CDR3 sequences, around 95% seen once; the top ten hold roughly 0.07%. Sequences were obtained from CD4+ T cells from PBMCs. The receptors were sampled from a human donor with multiple sclerosis.

This chain links TRBV5-6 with TRBJ2-1; D is unclear. V lost 2 bases and J lost 10, with 7 bases in between. The CDR3 is 11 amino acids. Germline CDR1 and CDR2: SGHDT and YYEEEE. CDR3 amino acids: CASSFGYEQFF. For the CDR3, the DNA is TGTGCCAGCAGCTTTGGGTACGAGCAGTTCTTC.

V and J are TRBV9 and TRBJ1-2, with 7 positions matching TRBD1. The CDR3 contains 15 residues. Germline CDR1 SGDLS, CDR2 YYNGEE. The J segment lost 3 bases and the V segment lost 3 bases, leaving 8 bases of the junction unmatched. CDR3 protein: CASSAHAGTDYGYTF. Here the CDR3 DNA reads TGTGCCAGCAGCGCCCACGCAGGGACAGACTATGGCTACACCTTC.

Only one count was recorded for this clonotype. The chain couples TRBV29-1 to TRBJ1-1; TRBD1 is a possible D gene (6 bases). The V end lost 3 bases, the J end lost 5 bases, and 13 bases lay between the germline ends. The length of the CDR3 is 13 residues. Per germline, CDR1 SQVTM and CDR2 ANQGSEA. CDR3 in DNA: TGCAGCGTTGACTCGGGGGCGGGTACTGAAGCTTTCTTT. It codes for CSVDSGAGTEAFF.

The J gene is TRBJ1-5, the V gene TRBV2; the match to TRBD1 covers 8 bases. From germline, CDR1 is SNHLY and CDR2 FYNNEI. The CDR3 is 14 amino acids. J gave up 6 bases and V 3 bases, and 4 bases lay outside the gene matches. CDR3 coding DNA: TGTGCCAGCAGTGAGGGACAGGTAATTCAGCCCCAGCATTTT. Translating gives CASSEGQVIQPQHF.

A note on this clonotype: A read error may account for a junction end that differs from germline. The rearrangement links TRBV9 to TRBJ2-1; D might be TRBD2 (6 bases). Germline CDR1 and CDR2: SGDLS and YYNGEE. The CDR3 consists of 15 residues. CDR3 coding DNA: TGTGCCAGCAGCGTGCCCGAGATAGCGGACAAAGAGCAGTTCTTC. It translates to CASSVPEIADKEQFF.

The V call is TRBV7-2, the J call TRBJ1-2; D is possibly TRBD1 (5 bases). Per the germline V gene, CDR1 is SGHTA and CDR2 is FQGNSA. The CDR3 sequence is 13 residues long. V was pared by 6 bases and J by 5 bases, with 13 bases between. The CDR3 nucleotides read TGTGCCAGCAGACCTGGACACGCTTATGGCTACACCTTC. Protein product: CASRPGHAYGYTF.

The V call is TRBV2, the J call TRBJ2-2; D gene uncertain. Germline values: CDR1 SNHLY, CDR2 FYNNEI. This CDR3 is 15 amino acids long. Trimming took 1 base from V and 7 from J, leaving 13 bases between them. CDR3 residues: CASSEGANRVGELFF. The CDR3 region has the DNA TGTGCCAGCAGTGAAGGGGCTAACCGGGTCGGGGAGCTGTTTTTT.

The chain has TRBV18 and TRBJ2-1, with 7 bases lining up with TRBD1. V was pared by 3 bases and J by 5 bases, with 4 bases of the junction left unmatched. This CDR3 comprises 14 residues. Germline V gene lookup returns CDR1 KGHSH and CDR2 LQKENI. The CDR3 reads CASSPSGTDNEQFF. For the CDR3, the DNA is TGTGCCAGCTCACCGTCGGGGACAGACAATGAGCAGTTCTTC.

There are a few counts of this clonotype. The CDR3, as DNA: TGTGCCAGCAGTTCCGCCGGACTAGCGGGGACCGGGGAGCTGTTTTTT. Translated: CASSSAGLAGTGELFF. The rearrangement joins TRBV6-5 to TRBJ2-2; 12 bases line up with TRBD2. The CDR3 runs to 16 residues. Germline V gives CDR1 MNHEY, CDR2 SVGAGI. Trimming cost V 4 bases and J 5 bases; bases outside gene matches: 5.

The J gene is TRBJ2-1, the V gene TRBV7-9, with TRBD2 matching 9 bases. This CDR3 has 14 amino acids. The V gene end was trimmed by 2 bases and the J gene end by 6 bases; junction bases not matched to a gene: 2. The germline gives CDR1 SEHNR, CDR2 FQNEAQ (reference sequence). The CDR3: CASSLIAGVNEQFF. CDR3 sequence (DNA): TGTGCCAGCAGCTTAATAGCGGGAGTCAATGAGCAGTTCTTC. Full variable domain (outside the CDR3, taken from reference TRBV7-9 and TRBJ2-1): DTGVSQNPRHKITKRGQNVTFRCDPISEHNRLYWYRQTLGQGPEFLTYFQNEAQLEKSRLLSDRFSAERPKGSFSTLEIQRTEQGDSAMYLCASSLIAGVNEQFFGPGTRLTVL.

The chain joins TRBV7-9 to TRBJ2-1; perhaps TRBD2 as D (5 bases). The CDR3 totals 15 residues. V shed 0 bases and J shed 4 bases, with 10 bases lying between them. Germline assignment: CDR1 SEHNR and CDR2 FQNEAQ (reference sequence). The CDR3 here is CASSLAGDVYNEQFF. CDR3 coding DNA: TGTGCCAGCAGCTTAGCGGGAGACGTGTACAATGAGCAGTTCTTC.

The genes are TRBV4-1 and TRBJ2-7, with TRBD1 as a possible D gene (6 bases). Trimming left V 2 bases short and J 2 bases short, with 13 bases between. Germline CDR1 MGHRA, CDR2 YSYEKL. This CDR3 is built from 15 residues. The CDR3: CASSQPTGRPYEQYF. The CDR3 region has the DNA TGCGCCAGCAGCCAACCTACAGGGCGTCCCTACGAGCAGTACTTC.

The CDR3 nucleotides read TGTGCCAGCAGCTCAGGATACAGGGACACTGAAGCTTTCTTT. Its translation: CASSSGYRDTEAFF. The rearrangement links TRBV7-9 to TRBJ1-1; D is perhaps TRBD1 (6 bases). V was trimmed by 4 bases and J by 3 bases, leaving 12 bases between them. Germline V gives CDR1 SEHNR, CDR2 FQNEAQ (reference sequence). This CDR3 has 14 amino acids.

The chain recombines TRBV18 with TRBJ1-1; the D is unclear. This CDR3 is built from 12 residues. From germline, CDR1 is KGHSH and CDR2 LQKENI. The V end lost 3 bases, the J end lost 10 bases, and 12 bases lay between the germline ends. DNA of the CDR3: TGTGCCAGCTCACCTCCGACGGTGGGAGCTTTCTTT. This sequence encodes CASSPPTVGAFF.

The J gene is TRBJ1-1, the V gene TRBV5-1; TRBD1 might be the D (5 bases). This CDR3 contains 14 residues. V dropped 0 bases and J dropped 2 bases, with 8 bases sitting between them. The germline CDR1 and CDR2 sequences are SGHRS and YFSETQ. CDR3 in DNA: TGCGCCAGCAGCTTGGCAGGGTCAAACACTGAAGCTTTCTTT. Protein: CASSLAGSNTEAFF.

DNA of the CDR3: TGTGCCAGCAGCTCAACGGACTACGAGCAGTACGTC. It specifies CASSSTDYEQYV. This sequence joins TRBV7-8 and TRBJ2-7; D unresolved. Germline-derived CDR1 and CDR2 are SGHVS and FQNEAQ. V shed 4 bases and J shed 3 bases, with 7 bases lying between them. This CDR3 contains 12 residues.

This chain links TRBV20-1 with TRBJ2-1; 10 positions agree with TRBD2. This CDR3 is built from 15 residues. Germline V CDR1 and CDR2: DFQATT, SNEGSKA (reference sequence). Unmatched junction bases numbered 8, after V lost 4 bases and J lost 5 bases. This CDR3 reads CSATPGTSAHNEQFF. The CDR3 coding sequence is TGCAGTGCTACCCCCGGGACTAGCGCGCACAATGAGCAGTTCTTC.

The chain links TRBV29-1 to TRBJ2-2, with 10 bases identical to TRBD1. The ends lost 7 bases at V and 0 bases at J; junction bases unmatched: 5. Germline V CDR1 and CDR2: SQVTM, ANQGSEA. CDR3 length: 15 amino acids. The CDR3 sequence: CSGGTGAANTGELFF. The CDR3 nucleotides read TGCAGCGGGGGGACAGGGGCCGCGAACACCGGGGAGCTGTTTTTT.

The V call is TRBV2, the J call TRBJ2-5; 12 positions agree with TRBD2. In germline, CDR1 is SNHLY, CDR2 FYNNEI. The CDR3 runs to 15 residues. With V trimmed by 2 bases and J by 6 bases, 4 bases remained unmatched. CDR3 amino acids: CASSELWTSGKTQYF. CDR3 bases: TGTGCCAGCAGTGAACTATGGACTAGCGGGAAGACCCAGTACTTC.

This sequence joins TRBV6-6 and TRBJ2-5; weak D call: TRBD2 (5 bases). CDR1 MNHNY and CDR2 SVGAGI come from the germline V gene (reference sequence). The CDR3 covers 13 residues. Between the trimmed V and J ends, which lost 2 bases and 5 bases, there was a span of 9 bases. In DNA, the CDR3 is TGTGCCAGCAGTTACCCGGAGGCGGAGACCCAGTACTTC. It yields the protein CASSYPEAETQYF.

This chain links TRBV20-1 with TRBJ2-4; D is perhaps TRBD1 (6 bases). Trimming removed 6 bases from V and 5 bases from J, with 23 bases in between. The CDR3 has 16 residues. CDR1 and CDR2 (germline): DFQATT, SNEGSKA (reference sequence). CDR3 sequence (DNA): TGCAGTGCCCCCCCAGGGGCCGCAGGATCTCAAAACATTCAGTACTTC. Protein product: CSAPPGAAGSQNIQYF.

This chain links TRBV7-2 with TRBJ1-5; 7 positions agree with TRBD1. CDR1 and CDR2 from the germline V gene are SGHTA and FQGNSA. The CDR3 length is 14 residues. Trimming at V came to 3 bases and at J to 5 bases, leaving 4 bases not matched to a gene. CDR3 sequence: CASSFRQGDQPQHF. The CDR3 DNA sequence: TGTGCCAGCAGCTTCAGACAGGGCGATCAGCCCCAGCATTTT.

CDR3 residues: CASSIGRRETQYF. CDR3 DNA: TGTGCCAGTAGTATAGGTCGTCGGGAGACCCAGTACTTC. The V call is TRBV19, the J call TRBJ2-5; D uncertain. The CDR3 has 13 residues. V lost 1 base, J lost 5 bases, and 8 bases lay in between. Germline V lookup: CDR1 LNHDA, CDR2 SQIVND (reference sequence).

The chain links TRBV6-1 to TRBJ1-1, with D tentatively TRBD1 (5 bases). CDR1 MNHNS and CDR2 SASEGT come from the germline V gene. The CDR3 is 13 amino acids. Trimming removed 4 bases at V and 5 bases at J, with 11 bases between. CDR3 protein: CASSAGVLTEAFF. CDR3 bases: TGTGCCAGCAGTGCGGGGGTCTTGACTGAAGCTTTCTTT.

The gene calls are TRBV10-2 and TRBJ2-3; 10 nucleotides agree with TRBD2. Losses at the gene ends were 6 bases for V and 2 bases for J; bases not matched to a gene: 5. Germline V gene data show CDR1 as WSHSY and CDR2 as SAAADI. The CDR3 contains 15 residues. The CDR3 DNA reads TGCGCCAGCAGACTAGCGGGGAGTCTCACAGATACGCAGTATTTT. It codes for CASRLAGSLTDTQYF.

V usage is TRBV2 and J usage is TRBJ2-1; 13 bases agree with TRBD2. The CDR3 is 14 amino acids. Germline V lookup: CDR1 SNHLY, CDR2 FYNNEI. V shed 3 bases and J 11 bases; nucleotides not matched to a gene: 4. CDR3 sequence reads: CASSETSGRLQQFF. DNA for the CDR3: TGTGCCAGCAGTGAGACTAGCGGGAGGCTTCAGCAGTTCTTC.

This chain connects TRBV2 to TRBJ1-3; D is unclear. CDR1 is SNHLY, CDR2 FYNNEI, per germline. There are 16 residues in the CDR3. V lost 5 bases and J lost 4, with 18 bases in between. In nucleotides, the CDR3 is TGTGCCAGCAGTCCGACGGACCTAAGGACCGGAAACACCATATATTTT. It specifies CASSPTDLRTGNTIYF.

This clonotype was detected a few times. For the CDR3, the DNA is TGTGCCAGCAGTCCCGGGACAGGGCGACAAGAGACCCAGTACTTC. It codes for CASSPGTGRQETQYF. The J gene is TRBJ2-5, the V gene TRBV27; 9 bases fit TRBD1. After removal of 5 bases from V and 2 bases from J, the junction contained 6 bases not matched to a gene. This CDR3 has 15 residues. The V gene's germline CDR1 is MNHEY and CDR2 SMNVEV (reference sequence).

J is TRBJ1-2 and V is TRBV14; unclear D gene. The CDR3 spans 13 residues. The germline V gene encodes CDR1 SGHDN and CDR2 FVKESK. V was pared by 3 bases and J by 8 bases, with 13 bases between. CDR3 DNA sequence: TGTGCCAGCAGCCAGGATTTAATGAGGGGCTACACCTTC. Translating gives CASSQDLMRGYTF.